What follows describes a single T cell receptor beta chain. Its antigen is currently not known. Per-base qualities were not stored, and no clone one base away is much larger. The record originates from a study of CD8 T cells in Susac syndrome (dated by TCRdb to about 2019). The study in broad terms: Whether CD8+ T cell activation and differentiation in Susac syndrome was antigen driven was tested using repertoire sequencing. The study compared CD8+ T cell repertoire clonality among about a dozen healthy donors, about 14 Susac syndrome patients and roughly 15 multiple sclerosis patients.

The study at large found these results: The TCR sequencing and HLA analysis was acknowledged to have included a relatively small number of individuals.

Peripheral blood CD8+ and CD4+ T cells from healthy donors, Susac syndrome patients and multiple sclerosis patients were profiled by high-throughput TCR beta sequencing. Multiple sclerosis controls were treatment-naive patients with stable or active relapsing-remitting disease fulfilling revised McDonald criteria. Bulk CD8+ and CD4+ T cells were purified magnetically by negative isolation, whereas CD8+ TEMRA cells were enriched by FACS. Blood was collected in EDTA tubes and processed within 24 hours, with PBMCs isolated through density gradient centrifugation. PBMCs destined for TCR sequencing were cryopreserved in liquid nitrogen and later thawed in a 37 °C water bath. A purity of at least 90% was achieved for sorted or isolated CD4+, CD8+ and CD8+ TEMRA cells. RNA was extracted with the RNeasy kit and about 0.45 to 1 ug was reverse transcribed using random hexamers. The immunoSEQ multiplex PCR assay, which covers 54 Vbeta and 13 Jbeta segments, was used to amplify TCR beta CDR3 regions. To correct PCR amplification bias, a synthetic template baseline was used for both primer optimization and computational correction. In the source study's methods: Reads were annotated to V, D and J genes per IMGT and analyzed with immunoSEQ Analyzer, keeping only productive sequences. Clonality was computed as one minus Shannon entropy normalized by log2 of the number of productive unique sequences. Public and private clones were assessed among the 100 most prevalent clones of each patient and control. Susac-specific clones were defined as absent from healthy and MS cohorts, over a thousand published viral clones and other ImmuneACCESS disease sequences. In-frame beta chains were kept once TCRdb had trimmed the public reads at Q25 with fastp and called clones with MiXCR. Every CDR3 protein is listed once, alongside the most common genes and DNA of its rows. The V and J calls and clone size are TCRdb's, not the authors'. This sample holds 78,000 or so distinct CDR3 sequences; less than 95% were observed only once. The ten largest clones capture 0.3% to 0.45% of the sample.

Reading from cysteine to phenylalanine, the CDR3 counts 12 amino acids. The sequence is cut down to CDR3 DNA, 36 bases in frame from base 1. V sheds 8 bases and J sheds 8 bases, leaving 13 bases between their ends. The germline V gene (reference sequence) specifies LNHDA as CDR1 and SQIVND as CDR2. The receptor's source is a human donor with multiple sclerosis. Sequencing was done on a sample of CD8+ T cells from PBMCs. The V gene is TRBV19 and the J gene is TRBJ2-1; matching of 5 bases hints at TRBD2 as the D gene. The CDR3 protein is CASEGTRHEQFF. The nucleotides are TGTGCCAGTGAGGGAACCCGGCATGAGCAGTTCTTC. Joined to the reference TRBV19 and TRBJ2-1 proteins, this CDR3 gives the full variable domain: DGGITQSPKYLFRKEGQNVTLSCEQNLNHDAMYWYRQDPGQGLRLIYYSQIVNDFQKGDIAEGYSVSREKKESFPLTVTSAQKNPTAFYLCASEGTRHEQFFGPGTRLTVL.